This TCR beta chain was documented in a study of OX40 agonist ivuxolimab in advanced cancers. Study summary: Across the patients, intravenous ivuxolimab was delivered every 2 weeks at 0.01 to 10 mg/kg. Of mixed ages from about 20 to 90 and averaging approximately 60 years, the group was over 80% male. Whole-study findings and limits: Doses of 0.1 to 3.0 mg/kg were accompanied by clonal expansion of CD4+ and CD8+ blood T cells by week 6.

The repertoire was sequenced with immunoSEQ multiplex PCR; TCRdb's copy has only in-frame clones and lacks some. Of about 95,000 clones listed, roughly 90% are singletons. As for this clone: What it recognizes is unknown.

The ends were cut back, 4 bases at V and 0 bases at J, with 14 bases in the middle. This CDR3 is 15 amino acids long. Germline V gene lookup returns CDR1 SGHDT and CDR2 YYEEEE. The gene calls are TRBV5-6 and TRBJ2-7; D remains unclear. The sequencing here drew on CD4+ or CD8+ T cells sorted from blood, taken in a trial of the OX40 agonist ivuxolimab. The receptor was derived from an adult with an advanced solid tumor such as melanoma, head and neck, liver or kidney cancer. CDR3 DNA: TGTGCCAGCAGCATCAGGCAGTTAAGCTCCTACGAGCAGTACTTC. Protein product: CASSIRQLSSYEQYF.